This T cell receptor (beta chain) came from a study of T cell responses to AZD1222 COVID-19 vaccine. Concerning this clone itself: Its target is unknown.

V was cut by 0 bases and J by 2 bases, with 9 bases left in between. The CDR3 has 14 amino acids. Germline V gene sequence: CDR1 SGHNT, CDR2 YYREEE (reference sequence). Profiling relied on immunoSEQ multiplex PCR, and the TCRdb table lists in-frame clones only, not all of them. Altogether about 140,000 clones are present, around 90% being singletons, with the ten largest covering approximately 3.7%. The study, taken as a whole, reports: Donors, mostly white British, included more females; clonal diversity was possibly underestimated.

The TCR comes from an adult who received the AZD1222 COVID-19 vaccine. The material sequenced was peripheral blood, taken 28 days after the second AZD1222 dose. The V and J genes are TRBV5-4 and TRBJ2-7; TRBD1 might be the D (6 bases). CDR3 bases: TGTGCCAGCAGCTTGGGGACAGCGACCTACGAGCAGTACTTC. This sequence encodes CASSLGTATYEQYF.